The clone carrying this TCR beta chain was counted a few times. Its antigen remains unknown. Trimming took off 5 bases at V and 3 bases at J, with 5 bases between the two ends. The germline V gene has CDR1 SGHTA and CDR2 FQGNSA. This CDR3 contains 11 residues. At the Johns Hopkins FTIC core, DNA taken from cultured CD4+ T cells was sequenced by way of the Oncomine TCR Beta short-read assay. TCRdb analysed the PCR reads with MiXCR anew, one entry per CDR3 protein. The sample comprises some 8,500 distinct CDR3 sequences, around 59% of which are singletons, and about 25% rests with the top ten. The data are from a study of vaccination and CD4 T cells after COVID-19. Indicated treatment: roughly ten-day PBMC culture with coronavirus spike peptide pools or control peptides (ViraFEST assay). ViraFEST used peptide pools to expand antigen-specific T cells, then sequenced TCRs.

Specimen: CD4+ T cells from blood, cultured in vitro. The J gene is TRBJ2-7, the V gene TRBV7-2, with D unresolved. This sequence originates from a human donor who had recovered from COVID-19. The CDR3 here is CASSVHYEQYF. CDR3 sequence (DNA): TGTGCCAGCAGCGTACACTACGAGCAGTACTTC. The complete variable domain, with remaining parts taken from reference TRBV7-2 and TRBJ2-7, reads GAGVSQSPSNKVTEKGKDVELRCDPISGHTALYWYRQSLGQGLEFLIYFQGNSAPDKSGLPSDRFSAERTGGSVSTLTIQRTQQEDSAVYLCASSVHYEQYFGPGTRLTVT.